This T cell receptor beta chain comes out of a study of early T cells in non-severe SARS-CoV-2 infection. Whole-study results and caveats: VDJdb matching favored anti-spike CD8 responses, missing private and CD4 specificities.

TCRdb re-called the 5' RACE reads with MiXCR, one entry per CDR3 protein. The table lists about 60,000 distinct CDR3 sequences, approximately 13% of them singletons, with over 3% in the top ten. This clonotype was recorded at least ten times. Its antigen is undetermined. Sequencing was carried out using whole blood. This TCR was recovered from an adult who was a healthcare worker with PCR-confirmed SARS-CoV-2 infection or an uninfected control (not recorded which).

CDR3 in amino acids: CASSPTPPTSADNEQFF. CDR3 DNA: TGTGCCAGCTCACCAACGCCCCCCACTAGCGCAGACAATGAGCAGTTCTTC. This chain links TRBV18 with TRBJ2-1; 7 nucleotides agree with TRBD2. This CDR3 comprises 17 residues. From germline, CDR1 is KGHSH and CDR2 LQKENI. Trimming at V came to 2 bases and at J to 5 bases, leaving 12 bases not matched to a gene.